The rows below give T cell receptor beta chains drawn from one sample of a study of cytomegalovirus exposure and HLA in healthy donors. Sequencing used immunoSEQ multiplex PCR; TCRdb keeps in-frame clones, though not all of them. This sample's clone table lists around 100,000 clones. The sample comprised PBMCs. These TCRs come from a man aged 35 to 55 in good health and CMV-seropositive. Both conserved end residues are part of each CDR3. A D gene is named only where the DNA matches it firmly.

d_call: -; j_call: TRBJ2-2; v_call: TRBV11-1; cdr3_aa: CASSPPKEMDTGELFF; cdr3_nt: TGTGCCAGCAGCCCCCCTAAGGAGATGGACACCGGGGAGCTGTTTTTT
d_call: TRBD2; j_call: TRBJ2-1; v_call: TRBV29-1; cdr3_aa: CSVDPLAATYNEQFF; cdr3_nt: TGCAGCGTTGACCCACTAGCGGCAACCTACAATGAGCAGTTCTTC
d_call: -; j_call: TRBJ1-1; v_call: TRBV7-6; cdr3_aa: CASSPLRGARTEAFF; cdr3_nt: TGTGCCAGCAGCCCTTTGCGGGGGGCGCGGACTGAAGCTTTCTTT
d_call: TRBD1; j_call: TRBJ1-2; v_call: TRBV2; cdr3_aa: CASLGQDNPNYGYTF; cdr3_nt: TGTGCCAGCCTAGGACAGGACAACCCTAACTATGGCTACACCTTC
d_call: TRBD2; j_call: TRBJ2-3; v_call: TRBV30; cdr3_aa: CAWSAGTSASTSTDTQYF; cdr3_nt: TGTGCCTGGAGTGCCGGGACTAGCGCGTCGACTAGCACAGATACGCAGTATTTT
d_call: -; j_call: TRBJ1-1; v_call: TRBV29-1; cdr3_aa: CSVVPGPNTEAFF; cdr3_nt: TGCAGCGTTGTACCTGGCCCGAACACTGAAGCTTTCTTT
d_call: TRBD2; j_call: TRBJ2-7; v_call: TRBV7-2; cdr3_aa: CASSPSGRNYEQYF; cdr3_nt: TGTGCCAGCAGCCCGAGCGGGAGAAACTACGAGCAGTACTTC
d_call: TRBD1; j_call: TRBJ2-5; v_call: TRBV27; cdr3_aa: CASSLVPGQGFQETQYF; cdr3_nt: TGTGCCAGCAGTCTAGTCCCGGGACAGGGTTTCCAAGAGACCCAGTACTTC
d_call: TRBD2; j_call: TRBJ2-1; v_call: TRBV6-5; cdr3_aa: CASALAVYNEQFF; cdr3_nt: TGTGCCAGCGCTCTAGCGGTGTACAATGAGCAGTTCTTC
d_call: TRBD1; j_call: TRBJ2-1; v_call: TRBV6-1; cdr3_aa: CACHVLRTGNNEQFF; cdr3_nt: TGTGCCTGCCATGTTTTGAGGACAGGGAACAATGAGCAGTTCTTC
d_call: TRBD1; j_call: TRBJ2-4; v_call: TRBV19; cdr3_aa: CASSDRGDKNIQYF; cdr3_nt: TGTGCCAGTTCGGACAGGGGGGACAAAAACATTCAGTACTTC
d_call: -; j_call: TRBJ2-7; v_call: TRBV29-1; cdr3_aa: CSVWRAPYEQYF; cdr3_nt: TGCAGCGTTTGGCGGGCACCCTACGAGCAGTACTTC
d_call: -; j_call: TRBJ2-7; v_call: TRBV2; cdr3_aa: CASSDQGTRINEQYF; cdr3_nt: TGTGCCAGCAGTGATCAGGGGACCAGAATAAACGAGCAGTACTTC
d_call: TRBD1; j_call: TRBJ2-7; v_call: TRBV5-1; cdr3_aa: CASGLGQGVSYEQYF; cdr3_nt: TGCGCCAGCGGACTAGGACAGGGGGTATCCTACGAGCAGTACTTC
d_call: -; j_call: TRBJ2-3; v_call: TRBV5-4; cdr3_aa: CASSSAPRVQTSTDTQYF; cdr3_nt: TGTGCCAGCAGCTCCGCACCGAGGGTCCAAACCTCCACAGATACGCAGTATTTT
d_call: -; j_call: TRBJ1-2; v_call: TRBV20-1; cdr3_aa: CSARDIYGYTF; cdr3_nt: TGCAGTGCTAGAGATATCTATGGCTACACCTTC